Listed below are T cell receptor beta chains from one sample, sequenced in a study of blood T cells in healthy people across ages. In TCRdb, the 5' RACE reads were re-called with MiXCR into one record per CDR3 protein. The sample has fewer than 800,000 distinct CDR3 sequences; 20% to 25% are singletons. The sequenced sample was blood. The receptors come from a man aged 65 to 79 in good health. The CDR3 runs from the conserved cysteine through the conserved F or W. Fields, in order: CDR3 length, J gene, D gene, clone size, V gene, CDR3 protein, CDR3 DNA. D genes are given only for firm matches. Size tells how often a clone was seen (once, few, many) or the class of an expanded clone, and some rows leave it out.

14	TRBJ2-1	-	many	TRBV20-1	CSGRAGNKYNEQFF	TGCAGTGGCCGGGCAGGGAACAAATACAATGAGCAGTTCTTC
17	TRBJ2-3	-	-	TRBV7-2	CASSSEGWTGSWDTQYF	TGTGCCAGCAGCTCAGAGGGGTGGACGGGATCTTGGGATACGCAGTATTTT
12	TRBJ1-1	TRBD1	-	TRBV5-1	CASSWETGQAFF	TGCGCCAGCAGCTGGGAGACAGGGCAAGCTTTCTTT
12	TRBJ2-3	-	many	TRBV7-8	CASSIPLGAQYF	TGTGCCAGCAGCATACCCCTAGGGGCGCAGTATTTT
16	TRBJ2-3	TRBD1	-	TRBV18	CASSQNQGDSTDTQYF	TGTGCCAGCTCACAAAACCAGGGGGATAGCACAGATACGCAGTATTTT
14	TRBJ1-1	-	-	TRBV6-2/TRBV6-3	CASTPLRVNTEAFF	TGTGCCAGCACCCCGTTGAGGGTGAACACTGAAGCTTTCTTT
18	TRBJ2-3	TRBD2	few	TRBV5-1	CASSLLAGEGRSTDTQYF	TGCGCCAGCAGCTTATTGGCGGGAGAAGGCCGGAGCACAGATACGCAGTATTTT
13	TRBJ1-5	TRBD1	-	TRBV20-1	CSVTGDGNQPQHF	TGCAGTGTGACAGGGGATGGCAATCAGCCCCAGCATTTT
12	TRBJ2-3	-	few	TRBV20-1	CSAPTGPDTQYF	TGCAGTGCTCCGACTGGCCCAGATACGCAGTATTTT
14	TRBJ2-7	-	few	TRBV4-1	CASSQVGGVYEQYF	TGCGCCAGCAGCCAAGTCGGGGGAGTCTACGAGCAGTACTTC
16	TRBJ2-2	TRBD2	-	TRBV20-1	CSARYTSGGNTGELFF	TGCAGTGCTAGATATACTAGCGGGGGGAACACCGGGGAGCTGTTTTTT
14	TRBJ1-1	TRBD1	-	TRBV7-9	CASSKTQGSTEAFF	TGTGCCAGCAGCAAAACACAGGGGAGCACTGAAGCTTTCTTT
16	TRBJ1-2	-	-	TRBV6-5	CASSYWAHSRNYGYTF	TGTGCCAGCAGTTACTGGGCCCATTCAAGAAACTATGGCTACACCTTC
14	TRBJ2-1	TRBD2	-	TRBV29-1	CSVSTSGHHNEQFF	TGCAGCGTGTCGACTAGCGGGCACCACAATGAGCAGTTCTTC
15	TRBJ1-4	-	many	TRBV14	CASSQGGAINEKLFF	TGTGCCAGCAGCCAAGGAGGGGCGATTAATGAAAAACTGTTTTTT
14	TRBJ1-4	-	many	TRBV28	CASSFQTTNEKLFF	TGTGCCAGCAGTTTTCAGACAACTAATGAAAAACTGTTTTTT
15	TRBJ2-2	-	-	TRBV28	CASSSALGGTGELFF	TGTGCCAGCAGTTCGGCCCTTGGTGGCACCGGGGAGCTGTTTTTT
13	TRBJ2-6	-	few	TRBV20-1	CSAKDSGANVLTF	TGCAGTGCTAAGGACTCTGGGGCCAACGTCCTGACTTTC
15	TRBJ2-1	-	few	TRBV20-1	CSARDRANPYNEQFF	TGCAGTGCTAGAGATAGGGCGAACCCTTACAATGAGCAGTTCTTC
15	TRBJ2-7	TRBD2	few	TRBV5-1	CASSLVVAGGHEQYF	TGCGCCAGCAGCTTGGTCGTAGCGGGAGGCCACGAGCAGTACTTC
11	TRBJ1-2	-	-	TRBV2	CASSLYWGYTF	TGTGCCAGCAGTTTATATTGGGGCTACACCTTC
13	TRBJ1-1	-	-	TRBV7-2	CASSTRQVTEAFF	TGTGCCAGCAGCACCCGACAGGTAACTGAAGCTTTCTTT
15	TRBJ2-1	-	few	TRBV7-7	CASSADGSVYNEQFF	TGTGCTAGCAGCGCGGACGGGAGCGTCTACAATGAGCAGTTCTTC
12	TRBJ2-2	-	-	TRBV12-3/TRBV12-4	CASSRSHGELFF	TGTGCCAGCAGCAGATCACACGGGGAGCTGTTTTTT
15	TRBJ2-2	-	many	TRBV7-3	CASSLNGGNTGELFF	TGTGCCAGCAGCTTAAATGGGGGAAACACCGGGGAGCTGTTTTTT
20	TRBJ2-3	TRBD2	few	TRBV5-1	CASSLLPRLAGDYSTDTQYF	TGCGCCAGCAGCTTGTTACCTCGACTAGCGGGAGACTATAGCACAGATACGCAGTATTTT
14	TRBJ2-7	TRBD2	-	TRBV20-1	CSAETSGRVYEQYF	TGCAGTGCTGAGACTAGCGGGAGGGTTTACGAGCAGTACTTC
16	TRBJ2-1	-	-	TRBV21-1	CASSRRLGGSYNEQFF	TGTGCCAGCAGTCGAAGGTTAGGGGGCTCCTACAATGAGCAGTTCTTC
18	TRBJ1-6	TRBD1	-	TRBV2	CASSEAGAGGSYNSPLHF	TGTGCCAGCAGTGAAGCCGGAGCAGGGGGCTCCTATAATTCACCCCTCCACTTT
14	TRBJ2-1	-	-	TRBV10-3	CAISRDLQPYEQYF	TGTGCCATCAGCCGGGACCTTCAGCCCTACGAGCAATACTTC
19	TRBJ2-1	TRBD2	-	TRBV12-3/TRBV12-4	CASSIMTGTSGVNPNEQFF	TGTGCCAGCAGTATAATGACAGGGACTAGCGGGGTGAACCCTAATGAGCAGTTCTTC
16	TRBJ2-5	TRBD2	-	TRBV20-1	CSARGRRLAGVETQYF	TGCAGTGCTAGAGGCCGTCGACTAGCGGGAGTAGAGACCCAGTACTTC
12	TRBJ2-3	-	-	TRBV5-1	CASSLAIDTQYF	TGCGCCAGCAGCTTGGCGATAGATACGCAGTATTTT
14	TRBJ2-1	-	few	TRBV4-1	CASSQELAGREQFF	TGCGCCAGCAGCCAAGAATTGGCAGGCCGTGAGCAGTTCTTC
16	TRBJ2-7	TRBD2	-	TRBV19	CASSMVPSGILGEQYF	TGTGCCAGTAGTATGGTGCCTAGCGGGATCCTAGGCGAGCAGTACTTC
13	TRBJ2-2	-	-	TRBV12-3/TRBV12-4	CATSYANTGELFF	TGTGCCACAAGTTATGCGAACACCGGGGAGCTGTTTTTT
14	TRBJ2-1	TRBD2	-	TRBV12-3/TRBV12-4	CASSGLAYYNEQFF	TGTGCCAGCAGCGGACTAGCGTATTACAATGAGCAGTTCTTC
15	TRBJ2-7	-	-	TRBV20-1	CSASDPADNAYEQYF	TGCAGTGCTAGTGATCCGGCGGACAACGCCTACGAGCAGTACTTC
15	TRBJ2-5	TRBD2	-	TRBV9	CASSPSSGSVETQYF	TGTGCCAGCAGCCCGTCAAGCGGGAGTGTCGAGACCCAGTACTTC
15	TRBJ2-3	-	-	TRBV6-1	CASRLAGQSTDTQYF	TGTGCCAGCAGATTGGCGGGGCAAAGCACAGATACGCAGTATTTT
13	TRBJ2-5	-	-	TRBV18	CASSPPASETQYF	TGTGCCAGCTCACCACCTGCGTCCGAGACCCAGTACTTC
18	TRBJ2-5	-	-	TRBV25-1	CASSGSGMAVGTLETQYF	TGCGCCAGCAGTGGGAGTGGGATGGCCGTCGGGACCCTGGAGACCCAGTACTTC
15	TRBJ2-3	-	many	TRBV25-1	CASSELNSLTDTQYF	TGTGCCAGCAGTGAATTGAACAGCCTCACAGATACGCAGTATTTT
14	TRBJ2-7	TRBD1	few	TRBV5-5	CASSGDRTAYEQYF	TGTGCCAGCAGCGGGGACAGGACCGCCTACGAGCAGTACTTC
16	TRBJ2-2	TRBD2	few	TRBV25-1	CASSGVSGRVTGELFF	TGTGCCAGCAGTGGGGTCAGCGGGAGGGTCACCGGGGAGCTGTTTTTT
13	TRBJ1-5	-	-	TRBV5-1	CASSPGPLQPQHF	TGCGCCAGCAGCCCCGGCCCCTTGCAGCCCCAGCATTTT
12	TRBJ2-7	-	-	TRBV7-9	CASTPTGYEQYF	TGTGCCAGCACCCCCACAGGTTACGAGCAGTACTTC
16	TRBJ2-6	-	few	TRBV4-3	CASSQVLASGANVLTF	TGCGCCAGCAGCCAAGTTTTGGCCTCTGGGGCCAACGTCCTGACTTTC
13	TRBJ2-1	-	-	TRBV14	CASSQEPGTSQFF	TGTGCCAGCAGCCAAGAACCCGGGACTTCGCAGTTCTTC
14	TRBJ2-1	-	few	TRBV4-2	CASSQVLNRDEQFF	TGTGCCAGCAGCCAAGTACTAAACCGCGATGAGCAGTTCTTC
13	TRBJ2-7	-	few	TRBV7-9	CASGSGAAYEQYF	TGTGCCAGCGGCTCCGGGGCCGCCTACGAGCAGTACTTC
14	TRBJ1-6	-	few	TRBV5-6	CASSFDWNNSPLHF	TGTGCCAGCAGTTTTGACTGGAATAATTCACCCCTCCACTTT
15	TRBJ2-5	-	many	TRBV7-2	CASSLEGRGGETQYF	TGTGCCAGCAGCTTAGAGGGCAGGGGTGGCGAGACCCAGTACTTC
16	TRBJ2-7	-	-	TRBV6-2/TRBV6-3	CASSYSLREPTYEQYF	TGTGCCAGCAGTTACTCTTTACGGGAGCCGACCTACGAGCAGTACTTC
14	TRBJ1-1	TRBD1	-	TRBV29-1	CSVEVRRTGGPAFF	TGCAGCGTTGAAGTAAGGAGGACAGGGGGGCCAGCTTTCTTT
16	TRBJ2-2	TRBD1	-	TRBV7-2	CASSLPGGANTGELFF	TGTGCCAGCAGCCTACCAGGGGGCGCGAACACCGGGGAGCTGTTTTTT
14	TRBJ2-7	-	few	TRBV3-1	CASSQDGKTYEQYF	TGTGCCAGCAGCCAAGATGGGAAGACCTACGAGCAGTACTTC
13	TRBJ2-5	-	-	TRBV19	CASSMSLQETQYF	TGTGCCAGTAGTATGAGTCTACAAGAGACCCAGTACTTC
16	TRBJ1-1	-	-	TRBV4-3	CASSQGVWGGTTEAFF	TGCGCCAGCAGCCAAGGGGTCTGGGGAGGAACCACTGAAGCTTTCTTT
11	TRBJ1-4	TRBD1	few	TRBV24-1	CATSPGQGLFF	TGTGCCACCAGTCCGGGACAGGGGCTGTTTTTT